The entry below describes one T cell receptor (beta chain). Its antigen is not identified. Other DNA sequences in this specimen translate into the identical CDR3. The data stem from a study of T cell therapy after organ transplantation. About the research overall: Patients received a median of 1.92 x 10^8 CMV-specific T cells over 2 to 6 infusions.

The CDR3 covers 15 residues. V shed 2 bases and J 1 base; nucleotides not matched to a gene: 2. Germline V CDR1 and CDR2: LGHNA, YSLEER. Time point meaning: 4-8 weeks after completion of therapy. The data were produced by immunoSEQ multiplex PCR, yet TCRdb's version contains in-frame clones alone and is incomplete. The table has 15,000 to 20,000 clones, 81% seen once; the top ten hold about 9.2%. The V and J genes are TRBV4-3 and TRBJ2-4; 7 nucleotides line up with TRBD1. The sample here was CD8+ T cells from blood, taken after autologous CMV-specific T cell therapy. This sequence originates from a human patient who had received a solid organ transplant and had CMV disease. Part of the T cells may come from the graft donor. CDR3 sequence reads: CASSQTGDAKNIQYF. CDR3 bases: TGCGCCAGCAGCCAAACAGGGGATGCCAAAAACATTCAGTACTTC.